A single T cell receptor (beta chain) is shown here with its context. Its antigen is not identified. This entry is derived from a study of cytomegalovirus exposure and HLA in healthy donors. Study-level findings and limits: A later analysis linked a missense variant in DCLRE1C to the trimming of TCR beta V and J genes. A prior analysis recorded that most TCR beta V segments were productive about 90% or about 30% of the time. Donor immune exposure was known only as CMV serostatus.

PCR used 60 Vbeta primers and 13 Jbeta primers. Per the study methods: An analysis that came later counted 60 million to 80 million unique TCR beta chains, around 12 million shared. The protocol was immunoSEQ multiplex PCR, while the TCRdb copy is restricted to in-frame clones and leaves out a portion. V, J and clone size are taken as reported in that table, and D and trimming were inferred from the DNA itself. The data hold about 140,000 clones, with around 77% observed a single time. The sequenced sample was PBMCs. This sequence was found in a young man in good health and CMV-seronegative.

Written as DNA, the CDR3 is TGTGCCAGCAGTCCGGACAGGGGCCGGGAAAAACTGTTTTTT. The encoded protein is CASSPDRGREKLFF. The J gene is TRBJ1-4, the V gene TRBV11-2, with 9 nucleotides matching TRBD1. After removal of 6 bases from V and 8 bases from J, the junction contained 7 bases not matched to a gene. The CDR3 consists of 14 residues. Germline values: CDR1 SGHAT, CDR2 FQNNGV.